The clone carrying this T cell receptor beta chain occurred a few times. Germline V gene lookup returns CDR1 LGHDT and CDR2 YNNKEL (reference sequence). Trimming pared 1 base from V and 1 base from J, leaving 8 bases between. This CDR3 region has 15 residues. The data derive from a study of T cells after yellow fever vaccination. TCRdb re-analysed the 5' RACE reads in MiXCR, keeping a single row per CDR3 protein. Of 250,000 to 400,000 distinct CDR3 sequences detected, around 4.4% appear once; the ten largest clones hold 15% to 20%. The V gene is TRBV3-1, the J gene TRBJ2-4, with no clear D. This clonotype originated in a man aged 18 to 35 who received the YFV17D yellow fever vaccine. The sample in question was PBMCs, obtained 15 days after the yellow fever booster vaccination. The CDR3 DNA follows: TGTGCCAGCAGCCAAGCGGCTCCCGCCAAAAACATTCAGTACTTC. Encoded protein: CASSQAAPAKNIQYF.